This T cell receptor (beta chain) is from a study of CD8 T cells in ankylosing spondylitis. Study findings and constraints: One TCR beta motif, made up of several highly homologous variants, appeared characteristic of ankylosing spondylitis blood. From matched ankylosing spondylitis synovial fluid, disease-linked clones were reportedly recovered at significantly enriched levels.

It was by quantitative 5'-RACE with molecular barcodes that TCR beta libraries were made. Each CDR3 protein is one row after TCRdb ran MiXCR on the 5' RACE reads. The sample records hundreds of thousands of distinct CDR3 sequences, 30% to 40% being singletons. The germline V and J ends were trimmed by 2 bases and 0 bases, with 8 bases remaining between them. From germline, CDR1 is KGHSH and CDR2 LQKENI. The CDR3 sequence is 14 residues long. This clonotype was found once. No antigen is known for it. The chain employs TRBV18 and TRBJ2-7, with D unclear. Sequenced input: blood, either unsorted or a sorted T cell fraction (not recorded which). The sequence was collected from a male donor with ankylosing spondylitis or in good health (not recorded which). The CDR3 sequence: CASSPGLLSYEQYF. CDR3 coding DNA: TGTGCCAGCTCACCAGGGCTGCTCTCCTACGAGCAGTACTTC.